Shown below are 29 T cell receptor beta chains from a single sample sequenced in a study of cytomegalovirus exposure and HLA in healthy donors. The protocol was immunoSEQ multiplex PCR, while the TCRdb copy is restricted to in-frame clones and leaves out a portion. This table holds about 240,000 clones, approximately 86% found once. The specimen sequenced was PBMCs. The receptors come from a woman in her 30s in good health and CMV-seropositive.

The V and J genes are TRBV27 and TRBJ2-7; 14 bases align to TRBD2. The V segment lost 5 bases and the J segment 5 bases; nucleotides outside the gene matches: 8. From germline, CDR1 is MNHEY and CDR2 SMNVEV (reference sequence). The CDR3 runs to 16 residues. CDR3 amino acids: CASSTGTSGSRDEQYF. CDR3 DNA: TGTGCCAGCAGTACCGGGACTAGCGGGAGTAGGGACGAGCAGTACTTC.

The J gene is TRBJ2-2, the V gene TRBV5-4, with 12 bases aligning to TRBD2. Germline values: CDR1 SGHNT, CDR2 YYREEE (reference sequence). The CDR3 totals 16 residues. V dropped 9 bases and J dropped 1; count of bases not matched to a gene: 7. DNA for the CDR3: TGTGCCACTACGGCGGGACTAGCGGGGAACACCGGGGAGCTGTTTTTT. Its protein is CATTAGLAGNTGELFF.

The chain carries TRBV29-1 and TRBJ2-3; 8 bases agree with TRBD1. Germline V gene lookup returns CDR1 SQVTM and CDR2 ANQGSEA. The CDR3 consists of 12 residues. Trimming removed 4 bases from V and 3 bases from J; junction bases left unmatched: 0. In nucleotides, the CDR3 is TGCAGCGTTGGACAGGGGACAGATACGCAGTATTTT. This encodes CSVGQGTDTQYF.

V gene TRBV9 combines with J gene TRBJ2-1; 14 positions agree with TRBD2. CDR1 and CDR2 (germline): SGDLS, YYNGEE. The CDR3 loop spans 22 amino acids. Unmatched junction bases numbered 14, after V lost 0 bases and J lost 0 bases. This chain's CDR3 is CASSVAWGLAGVEGRSYNEQFF. The CDR3 coding sequence is TGTGCCAGCAGCGTAGCTTGGGGACTAGCGGGAGTTGAGGGGCGCTCCTACAATGAGCAGTTCTTC.

The chain couples TRBV27 to TRBJ2-7; perhaps TRBD1 as D (6 bases). The CDR3 is 13 amino acids. V was cut by 9 bases and J by 6 bases, with 18 bases left in between. The germline gives CDR1 MNHEY, CDR2 SMNVEV (reference sequence). For the CDR3, the DNA is TGTGCCAGTGGCCGGGACATTGCCCGCGAGCAGTACTTC. Its translation: CASGRDIAREQYF.

V and J are TRBV6-1 and TRBJ2-1; TRBD2 might be the D (5 bases). Germline V CDR1 and CDR2: MNHNS, SASEGT. The V and J ends lost 6 bases and 0 bases respectively, with 12 bases between them. The CDR3 is 15 residues long. CDR3 residues: CASRTGVSSYNEQFF. The CDR3 DNA sequence: TGTGCCAGCAGGACCGGGGTGAGCTCCTACAATGAGCAGTTCTTC.

CDR3 residues: CASSPGLAGVEQFF. The DNA of the CDR3 is TGTGCCAGCAGCCCAGGACTAGCGGGTGTTGAGCAGTTCTTC. This sequence joins TRBV7-9 and TRBJ2-1, with TRBD2 identical over 11 bases. Germline trimming cut 5 bases from V and 9 bases from J; bases unmatched to any gene: 6. This CDR3 spans 14 amino acids. Looked up from germline, CDR1 is SEHNR and CDR2 is FQNEAQ (reference sequence).

The chain joins TRBV6-5 to TRBJ1-1; 10 bases agree with TRBD1. Germline trimming cut 10 bases from V and 4 bases from J; bases unmatched to any gene: 9. This CDR3 spans 14 amino acids. In germline, CDR1 is MNHEY, CDR2 SVGAGI. CDR3 sequence: CATGTGEGATEAFF. In DNA form, the CDR3 reads TGTGCCACTGGGACAGGGGAAGGGGCCACTGAAGCTTTCTTT.

This clone was observed a few times. The chain couples TRBV7-6 to TRBJ2-5, with 8 bases that match TRBD2. The V segment lost 2 bases and the J segment 1 base; nucleotides outside the gene matches: 0. Germline V gives CDR1 SGHVS, CDR2 FNYEAQ. The CDR3 consists of 14 residues. The CDR3 sequence is CASSLSGGQETQYF. The DNA of the CDR3 is TGTGCCAGCAGCTTAAGCGGGGGCCAAGAGACCCAGTACTTC.

This clone was detected a few times. The DNA for the CDR3 is TGTGCCAGCAGTGTGACTAGCGGGGGAGAAAACATTCAGTACTTC. Amino acid sequence: CASSVTSGGENIQYF. This sequence joins TRBV2 and TRBJ2-4, with 12 bases that match TRBD2. Trimming took 4 bases from V and 5 from J; bases not matched to a gene: 3. CDR1 is SNHLY and CDR2 is FYNNEI in the germline V gene. The CDR3 contains 15 residues.

The J gene is TRBJ2-5, the V gene TRBV11-3, with D tentatively TRBD1 (6 bases). This CDR3 region has 14 residues. With 2 bases removed from V and 0 bases from J, the gap between germline ends came to 7 bases. In germline, CDR1 is SGHNT, CDR2 YENEEA. The CDR3 region has the DNA TGTGCCAGCAGCTTACCAGGGGACCAAGAGACCCAGTACTTC. Protein product: CASSLPGDQETQYF.

The chain has TRBV11-3 and TRBJ1-2; D remains ambiguous. Germline assignment: CDR1 SGHNT and CDR2 YENEEA. Trimming removed 4 bases at V and 6 bases at J, with 12 bases between. The CDR3 loop spans 13 amino acids. This CDR3 reads CASSSPPTNGYTF. CDR3 coding DNA: TGTGCCAGCAGCTCGCCCCCGACAAATGGCTACACCTTC.

The rearrangement uses TRBV27 and TRBJ2-7; D may be TRBD2 (5 bases). Per the germline V gene, CDR1 is MNHEY and CDR2 is SMNVEV (reference sequence). CDR3 length: 14 amino acids. With 0 bases removed from V and 1 base from J, the gap between germline ends came to 7 bases. The CDR3 reads CASSLSPGSYEQYF. CDR3 nucleotides: TGTGCCAGCAGTTTATCCCCGGGGTCCTACGAGCAGTACTTC.

Only one count was recorded for this clone. The chain employs TRBV19 and TRBJ1-1; tentatively, D is TRBD1 (6 bases). CDR1 is LNHDA and CDR2 is SQIVND in the germline V gene (reference sequence). The ends were cut back, 1 base at V and 3 bases at J, with 9 bases in the middle. This CDR3 has 14 amino acids. CDR3 in amino acids: CASSIAGVHTEAFF. The CDR3 bases are TGTGCCAGTAGTATAGCAGGGGTACACACTGAAGCTTTCTTT.

This rearrangement joins TRBV9 to TRBJ1-1; 10 bases fit TRBD1. From germline, CDR1 is SGDLS and CDR2 YYNGEE. The CDR3 sequence is 15 residues long. V gave up 0 bases and J gave up 4 bases; unmatched junction bases: 3. CDR3 amino acids: CASSVEGQGSTEAFF. The CDR3, as DNA: TGTGCCAGCAGCGTAGAGGGACAGGGGAGCACTGAAGCTTTCTTT.

This rearrangement joins TRBV29-1 to TRBJ2-3; D unclear. The CDR3 contains 16 residues. Trimming removed 1 base at V and 0 bases at J, with 14 bases between. CDR1 is SQVTM, CDR2 ANQGSEA, per germline. The CDR3 DNA reads as TGCAGCGTTGAAGGGGCGACCCAAATTAGCACAGATACGCAGTATTTT. It yields the protein CSVEGATQISTDTQYF.

This chain links TRBV10-3 with TRBJ2-3; D possibly corresponds to TRBD2 (6 bases). Germline-derived CDR1 and CDR2 are ENHRY and SYGVKD. This CDR3 has 12 amino acids. V lost 6 bases and J 5 bases, leaving 9 bases between the germline ends. CDR3 sequence reads: CAIRPGGDTQYF. CDR3 coding DNA: TGTGCCATCAGGCCCGGGGGAGATACGCAGTATTTT.

V usage is TRBV6-6 and J usage is TRBJ2-3; the match to TRBD1 covers 8 bases. This CDR3 has 16 amino acids. The trim removed 6 bases at V and 0 bases at J, leaving 8 bases unmatched. Germline V gene data show CDR1 as MNHNY and CDR2 as SVGAGI (reference sequence). The CDR3 DNA sequence: TGTGCCAGCAGGGGACCGGGACAGGACAGCACAGATACGCAGTATTTT. This encodes CASRGPGQDSTDTQYF.

The chain joins TRBV5-1 to TRBJ2-7; 8 bases are a match to TRBD2. This CDR3 is built from 15 residues. Germline V gene data show CDR1 as SGHRS and CDR2 as YFSETQ. J lost 5 bases, V lost 0 bases, and 7 bases had no gene match. CDR3 in amino acids: CASSLEQRESHEQYF. DNA for the CDR3: TGCGCCAGCAGCTTGGAACAGCGGGAGTCCCACGAGCAGTACTTC.

This clone was seen a single time. The rearrangement links TRBV5-1 to TRBJ2-1; 14 bases line up with TRBD2. CDR1 is SGHRS, CDR2 YFSETQ, per germline. Germline trimming cut 4 bases from V and 2 bases from J; bases unmatched to any gene: 8. CDR3 length: 18 amino acids. Here the CDR3 DNA reads TGCGCCAGCAGCCCCCTGGGACTAGCGGGAGAGGCCTACAATGAGCAGTTCTTC. Its translation: CASSPLGLAGEAYNEQFF.

This rearrangement joins TRBV14 to TRBJ2-7; D uncertain. Trimming shortened V by 0 bases and J by 3 bases, and 15 bases separated the two germline ends. Germline CDR1 is SGHDN and CDR2 is FVKESK. The CDR3 loop spans 16 amino acids. The CDR3 bases are TGTGCCAGCAGCCAAGAGGAGTGGAGAGGATACTACGAGCAGTACTTC. Translation gives CASSQEEWRGYYEQYF.

This clone was picked up a small number of times. The gene calls are TRBV7-3 and TRBJ2-3; D is undetermined. The CDR3 length is 16 residues. In germline, CDR1 is SGHTA, CDR2 FQGTGA. Trimming took 3 bases from V and 0 from J, leaving 13 bases between them. The CDR3 is CASSLRPGRSTDTQYF. The CDR3 bases are TGTGCCAGCAGCTTGCGTCCAGGTCGGAGCACAGATACGCAGTATTTT.

The V call is TRBV15, the J call TRBJ1-4; 8 positions agree with TRBD1. J gave up 4 bases and V 4 bases, and 14 bases lay outside the gene matches. The CDR3 extends over 18 amino acids. Germline values: CDR1 LNHNV, CDR2 YYDKDF (reference sequence). This CDR3 reads CATSKQGATQGHNEKLFF. The CDR3 region has the DNA TGTGCCACCAGCAAGCAGGGGGCGACCCAAGGCCATAATGAAAAACTGTTTTTT.

The V call is TRBV4-1, the J call TRBJ1-3; D is unresolved. V was cut by 0 bases and J by 0 bases, with 6 bases left in between. The CDR3 runs 15 residues. Germline V gene data show CDR1 as MGHRA and CDR2 as YSYEKL. The CDR3 DNA reads as TGCGCCAGCAGCCAAGATCCGGGCTCTGGAAACACCATATATTTT. Protein: CASSQDPGSGNTIYF.

The V and J genes are TRBV19 and TRBJ2-3, with TRBD2 identical over 7 bases. J lost 5 bases, V lost 6 bases, and 20 bases had no gene match. CDR1 is LNHDA, CDR2 SQIVND, per germline (reference sequence). CDR3 length equals 18 residues. CDR3 nucleotide sequence: TGTGCCAGTAGAGGGGTTCCGGGACGGGAGGTCGTGAGAGATACGCAGTATTTT. Its translation: CASRGVPGREVVRDTQYF.

The chain has TRBV14 and TRBJ2-7; maybe TRBD2 (5 bases). The CDR3 is 14 residues long. Germline V gene lookup returns CDR1 SGHDN and CDR2 FVKESK. Trimming took 4 bases from V and 2 from J, leaving 12 bases between them. The CDR3 nucleotides read TGTGCCAGCAGCCCCTTACTAGGTCCCTACGAGCAGTACTTC. Amino acids: CASSPLLGPYEQYF.

This chain uses TRBV9 with TRBJ2-1; D gene uncertain. Deletions cut 0 bases from V and 9 bases from J, with 7 bases between. Germline V gene data show CDR1 as SGDLS and CDR2 as YYNGEE. This CDR3 is built from 12 residues. The CDR3 bases are TGTGCCAGCAGCGTAGTTTCCTCTGAGCAGTTCTTC. Protein sequence: CASSVVSSEQFF. The full variable domain, completed using reference TRBV9 and TRBJ2-1, is DSGVTQTPKHLITATGQRVTLRCSPRSGDLSVYWYQQSLDQGLQFLIQYYNGEERAKGNILERFSAQQFPDLHSELNLSSLELGDSALYFCASSVVSSEQFFGPGTRLTVL.

V usage is TRBV28 and J usage is TRBJ1-3, with 9 nucleotides matching TRBD1. Losses at the gene ends were 3 bases for V and 4 bases for J; bases not matched to a gene: 4. CDR1 is MDHEN, CDR2 SYDVKM, per germline. The CDR3 runs to 15 residues. The CDR3 DNA reads as TGTGCCAGCAGTTTGTGGGGGACAGGGGGAAACACCATATATTTT. Translation: CASSLWGTGGNTIYF.

The chain employs TRBV25-1 and TRBJ2-5, with no clear D. The CDR3 runs to 13 residues. CDR1 is MGHDK, CDR2 SYGVNS, per germline. The ends were cut back, 3 bases at V and 9 bases at J, with 14 bases in the middle. The CDR3 sequence is CASSDAGRIAQYF. CDR3 bases: TGTGCCAGCAGTGACGCTGGCCGTATTGCCCAGTACTTC.